The TCR beta chain described here comes from a study of blood T cell repertoires in COVID-19. Using immunoSEQ multiplex PCR, the repertoire was profiled, and TCRdb retains in-frame clones only, with some absent. The repertoire includes about 200,000 clones, 88% of them detected once, and 0.72% sits in the top ten. Germline V gene sequence: CDR1 SNHLY, CDR2 FYNNEI. The CDR3 contains 14 residues. V was shortened by 8 bases and J by 0 bases, with 12 bases between the two germline ends. V gene TRBV2 combines with J gene TRBJ2-3, with a tentative D call TRBD2 (6 bases). The origin of this receptor is a man aged 40-49 years with acute or convalescent COVID-19. Material for sequencing was peripheral blood. The CDR3 DNA is TGTGCCAGCGCGGGACTCTCTAGCACAGATACGCAGTATTTT. Its protein product is CASAGLSSTDTQYF.